This T cell receptor beta chain originates from a study of early T cells in non-severe SARS-CoV-2 infection. Unique molecular identifiers tagged individual cDNA molecules. Using its own MiXCR run on the 5' RACE reads, TCRdb lists one record per CDR3 protein. This table has around 30,000 distinct CDR3 sequences, 5% to 7% appearing once. Germline assignment: CDR1 KGHSH and CDR2 LQKENI. The CDR3 loop spans 17 amino acids. Trimming at V came to 3 bases and at J to 6 bases, leaving 6 bases not matched to a gene. The V call is TRBV18, the J call TRBJ2-2; 14 bases are shared with TRBD2. The clonotype was recovered from an adult who was a healthcare worker with PCR-confirmed SARS-CoV-2 infection or an uninfected control (not recorded which). Source material: whole blood. The CDR3 loop is CASSPPGLAGGAGELFF. The CDR3 region has the DNA TGTGCCAGCTCACCTCCAGGACTAGCGGGAGGCGCCGGGGAGCTGTTTTTT. Complete variable domain (other parts from reference TRBV18 and TRBJ2-2): NAGVMQNPRHLVRRRGQEARLRCSPMKGHSHVYWYRQLPEEGLKFMVYLQKENIIDESGMPKERFSAEFPKEGPSILRIQQVVRGDSAAYFCASSPPGLAGGAGELFFGEGSRLTVL.